The entry below gives a single T cell receptor (beta chain) sequence along with its context. The CDR3 covers 12 residues. V gave up 5 bases and J gave up 10 bases; unmatched junction bases: 6. Germline values: CDR1 MDHEN, CDR2 SYDVKM. The sample is drawn from a study of metastatic and nonmetastatic thyroid tumors. TCRdb re-called clones from the PCR reads using MiXCR. Of about 38,000 clones in the sample, around 26% were seen once. There were no patients who had received any treatment before thyroid surgery. The TCR comes from a female donor with papillary thyroid cancer or a benign thyroid nodule (not recorded which). Some clones in this sample may be carry-over from other donors' samples. The sequencing sample was made of blood. This chain uses TRBV28 with TRBJ1-1; 8 nucleotides match TRBD1. The CDR3 nucleotides read TGTGCCAGCAGTCCCCACAGGGGGGGAGCTTTCTTT. Its protein product is CASSPHRGGAFF.